A single sample is the source of the 7 T cell receptor beta chains below, sequenced in a study of blood T cells in healthy people across ages. The use of a sample-barcoded 5' primer and a J-beta primer mix characterized a second PCR of about 7 to 12 cycles. TCRdb fed the 5' RACE reads into MiXCR, producing one record per CDR3 protein. The profile shows about a million distinct CDR3 sequences, 35% to 45% of them singletons. The specimen was blood. The source is a man aged 18 to 30 in good health.

This sequence joins TRBV20-1 and TRBJ1-3; D gene unclear. V was pared by 2 bases and J by 2 bases, with 7 bases between. The CDR3 spans 13 residues. CDR1 and CDR2 from the germline V gene are DFQATT and SNEGSKA (reference sequence). The CDR3 sequence: CSARTGPGNTIYF. For the CDR3, the DNA is TGCAGTGCTAGAACTGGGCCTGGAAACACCATATATTTT.

V and J are TRBV6-4 and TRBJ1-1; D may be TRBD1 (6 bases). This CDR3 region has 13 residues. V lost 2 bases and J lost 5, with 9 bases in between. Per the germline V gene, CDR1 is MRHNA and CDR2 is SNTAGT. This chain's CDR3 is CASSDLQGTEAFF. CDR3 coding DNA: TGTGCCAGCAGTGACCTACAGGGAACTGAAGCTTTCTTT.

This clonotype showed up just a few times. This chain links TRBV7-9 with TRBJ1-1; D call uncertain. The ends were cut back, 6 bases at V and 3 bases at J, with 17 bases in the middle. Germline CDR1 SEHNR, CDR2 FQNEAQ (reference sequence). CDR3 size: 15 residues. CDR3 in amino acids: CASSRDYPLDTEAFF. The CDR3 coding sequence is TGTGCCAGCAGTCGGGATTATCCCCTGGACACTGAAGCTTTCTTT. Full variable domain (outside the CDR3, taken from reference TRBV7-9 and TRBJ1-1): DTGVSQNPRHKITKRGQNVTFRCDPISEHNRLYWYRQTLGQGPEFLTYFQNEAQLEKSRLLSDRFSAERPKGSFSTLEIQRTEQGDSAMYLCASSRDYPLDTEAFFGQGTRLTVV.

The CDR3 loop is CSARVRRNSGNTIYF. DNA of the CDR3: TGCAGTGCTAGAGTACGACGGAACTCTGGAAACACCATATATTTT. The V gene is TRBV20-1, the J gene TRBJ1-3, with D uncertain. The CDR3 runs 15 residues. The V end was cut by 1 base, the J end by 0 bases, with 10 bases between. The V gene's germline CDR1 is DFQATT and CDR2 SNEGSKA (reference sequence).

This chain links TRBV28 with TRBJ2-1; 10 positions match TRBD1. The CDR3 runs to 15 residues. Germline V gene sequence: CDR1 MDHEN, CDR2 SYDVKM. V shed 5 bases and J 7 bases; nucleotides not matched to a gene: 8. Here the CDR3 DNA reads TGTGCCAGCAGTCAAGGGACAGGGGAATGGAATGAGCAGTTCTTC. This codes for CASSQGTGEWNEQFF.

V and J are TRBV20-1 and TRBJ1-5, with D possibly being TRBD1 (5 bases). The CDR3 sequence is 13 residues long. Trimming shortened V by 1 base and J by 6 bases, and 10 bases separated the two germline ends. Germline values: CDR1 DFQATT, CDR2 SNEGSKA (reference sequence). Written as DNA, the CDR3 is TGCAGTGCTAGAGGCAGGGAGTCTCAGCCCCAGCATTTT. This gives the protein CSARGRESQPQHF.

This sequence joins TRBV24-1 and TRBJ1-4, with D possibly TRBD1 on 5 matching bases. The germline V gene encodes CDR1 KGHDR and CDR2 SFDVKD. Trimming removed 7 bases at V and 8 bases at J, with 13 bases between. There are 13 residues in the CDR3. CDR3 residues: CATRSEGREKLFF. The CDR3 nucleotides are TGTGCCACCAGATCCGAGGGACGCGAAAAACTGTTTTTT.